Given below is one T cell receptor (beta chain) in context. This sample stems from a study of cytomegalovirus exposure and HLA in healthy donors. The PCR made use of 60 Vbeta and 13 Jbeta primers. This table comes from immunoSEQ multiplex PCR, and its TCRdb copy is limited to in-frame clones, with some not included. The data show about 120,000 clones, around 63% seen once. The clonotype originates from a man in his forties in good health and CMV-seropositive. The specimen sequenced was PBMCs.

CDR3 sequence reads: CASSPDNRMNTEAFF. The CDR3 DNA reads as TGTGCCAGCAGCCCGGACAACCGGATGAACACTGAAGCTTTCTTT. This chain links TRBV13 with TRBJ1-1, with D perhaps matching TRBD1 (5 bases). Germline V CDR1 and CDR2: PRHDT, FYEKMQ (reference sequence). This CDR3 is 15 amino acids long. Deletions cut 5 bases from V and 0 bases from J, with 13 bases between. Based on the CDR3 plus reference TRBV13 and TRBJ1-1, the full variable domain is AAGVIQSPRHLIKEKRETATLKCYPIPRHDTVYWYQQGPGQDPQFLISFYEKMQSDKGSIPDRFSAQQFSDYHSELNMSSLELGDSALYFCASSPDNRMNTEAFFGQGTRLTVV.